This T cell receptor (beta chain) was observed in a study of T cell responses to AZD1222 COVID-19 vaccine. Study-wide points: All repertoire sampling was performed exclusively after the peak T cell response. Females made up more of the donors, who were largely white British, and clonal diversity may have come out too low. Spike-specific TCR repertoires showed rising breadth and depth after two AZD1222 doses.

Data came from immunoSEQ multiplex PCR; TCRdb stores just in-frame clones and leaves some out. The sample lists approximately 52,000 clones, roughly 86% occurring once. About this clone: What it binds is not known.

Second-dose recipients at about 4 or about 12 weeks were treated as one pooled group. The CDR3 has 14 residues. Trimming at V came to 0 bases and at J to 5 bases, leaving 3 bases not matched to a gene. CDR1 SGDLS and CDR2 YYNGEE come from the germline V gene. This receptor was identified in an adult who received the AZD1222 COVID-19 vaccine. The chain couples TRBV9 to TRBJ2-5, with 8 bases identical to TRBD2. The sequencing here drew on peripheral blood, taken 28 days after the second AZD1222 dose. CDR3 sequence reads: CASSVVPSGETQYF. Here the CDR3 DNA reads TGTGCCAGCAGCGTAGTACCTAGCGGGGAGACCCAGTACTTC.